The 20 T cell receptor beta chains below were found in one sample sequenced in a study of blood T cell repertoires in COVID-19. The table came from immunoSEQ multiplex PCR; TCRdb's copy has only in-frame clones and leaves some out. The table includes some 160,000 clones, 80% detected once. Sequences were obtained from peripheral blood. These receptors were obtained from a man in his sixties or seventies with active or convalescent COVID-19.

This chain links TRBV19 with TRBJ1-2, with unresolved D. Germline assignment: CDR1 LNHDA and CDR2 SQIVND (reference sequence). The CDR3 has 14 residues. Trimming shortened V by 5 bases and J by 8 bases, and 18 bases separated the two germline ends. CDR3 amino acids: CASSSTRAGAGYTF. As DNA, the CDR3 is TGTGCCAGTAGTTCTACCCGGGCGGGCGCCGGCTACACCTTC.

The V gene is TRBV2, the J gene TRBJ1-5; 7 bases agree with TRBD1. Germline CDR1 and CDR2: SNHLY and FYNNEI. The length of the CDR3 is 13 residues. Germline trimming cut 5 bases from V and 7 bases from J; bases unmatched to any gene: 5. This chain's CDR3 is CASSRTGTQPQHF. The CDR3 DNA reads as TGTGCCAGCAGTCGGACAGGAACGCAGCCCCAGCATTTT. The full variable domain, its missing parts supplied by reference TRBV2 and TRBJ1-5, is EPEVTQTPSHQVTQMGQEVILRCVPISNHLYFYWYRQILGQKVEFLVSFYNNEISEKSEIFDDQFSVERPDGSNFTLKIRSTKLEDSAMYFCASSRTGTQPQHFGDGTRLSIL.

The gene calls are TRBV28 and TRBJ2-7; D is unclear. The germline V and J ends were trimmed by 4 bases and 6 bases, with 13 bases remaining between them. The CDR3 runs 13 residues. The germline CDR1 and CDR2 sequences are MDHEN and SYDVKM. CDR3 region: CASSSHHPGEQYF. The CDR3 bases are TGTGCCAGCAGTTCCCACCACCCGGGCGAGCAGTACTTC.

This clone was found once. The chain uses TRBV30 and TRBJ2-5; D unresolved. The CDR3 runs to 13 residues. Germline V gives CDR1 GTSNPN, CDR2 SVGIG (reference sequence). The germline V and J ends were trimmed by 1 base and 1 base, with 7 bases remaining between them. CDR3 DNA: TGTGCCTGGAGTGAGAACAGCCAAGAGACCCAGTACTTC. It translates to CAWSENSQETQYF.

This clone was seen just once. The genes are TRBV18 and TRBJ1-2, with 8 bases lining up with TRBD1. The CDR3 runs 14 residues. In germline, CDR1 is KGHSH, CDR2 LQKENI. V was clipped by 4 bases and J by 7 bases; unmatched bases: 8. CDR3: CASSQSTGESGYTF. CDR3 nucleotide sequence: TGTGCCAGCTCACAATCGACAGGGGAGAGTGGCTACACCTTC.

The V and J genes are TRBV7-2 and TRBJ2-3; 7 positions agree with TRBD1. The ends lost 4 bases at V and 4 bases at J; junction bases unmatched: 11. Germline V gene data show CDR1 as SGHTA and CDR2 as FQGNSA. The CDR3 has 16 residues. For the CDR3, the DNA is TGTGCCAGCAGCTCCCCACAGGGGCGCAGGGCAGATACGCAGTATTTT. It yields the protein CASSSPQGRRADTQYF.

The rearrangement joins TRBV7-9 to TRBJ1-1, with D possibly being TRBD1 (6 bases). The CDR3 is 13 residues long. Trimming left V 8 bases short and J 5 bases short, with 15 bases between. Per germline, CDR1 SEHNR and CDR2 FQNEAQ (reference sequence). CDR3 sequence: CASGTGSKTEAFF. The CDR3 coding sequence is TGTGCCAGCGGAACAGGGTCTAAGACTGAAGCTTTCTTT.

The rearrangement joins TRBV6-5 to TRBJ2-7; 7 nucleotides match TRBD2. The ends lost 2 bases at V and 3 bases at J; junction bases unmatched: 7. Germline CDR1 and CDR2: MNHEY and SVGAGI. The CDR3 is 15 residues long. CDR3 in amino acids: CASSYGGETHYEQYF. As DNA, the CDR3 is TGTGCCAGCAGTTACGGGGGGGAAACCCACTACGAGCAGTACTTC.

This clone occurred a few times. This rearrangement joins TRBV5-1 to TRBJ2-7; 8 bases agree with TRBD1. Germline V gene data show CDR1 as SGHRS and CDR2 as YFSETQ. The CDR3 has 15 amino acids. After removal of 4 bases from V and 3 bases from J, the junction contained 9 bases not matched to a gene. Here the CDR3 DNA reads TGCGCCAGCAGCCCCCCGGGACAGGCTTACTACGAGCAGTACTTC. Translated, it gives CASSPPGQAYYEQYF.

This rearrangement joins TRBV10-3 to TRBJ1-1; D is ambiguous. The CDR3 spans 11 residues. Per the germline V gene, CDR1 is ENHRY and CDR2 is SYGVKD. Trimming took off 10 bases at V and 0 bases at J, with 6 bases between the two ends. The chain's CDR3 is CATGMNTEAFF. DNA of the CDR3: TGTGCCACCGGGATGAACACTGAAGCTTTCTTT.

J is TRBJ2-5 and V is TRBV16, with 7 bases lining up with TRBD1. Germline V gives CDR1 KGHSY, CDR2 FQNENV. Trimming cost V 4 bases and J 3 bases; bases outside gene matches: 2. The CDR3 covers 13 residues. CDR3 sequence reads: CASSRDREETQYF. CDR3 DNA sequence: TGTGCCAGCAGCCGCGACAGGGAAGAGACCCAGTACTTC.

CDR3 in amino acids: CASSHTEVAKNIQYF. Written as DNA, the CDR3 is TGTGCCAGCTCACACACTGAGGTAGCCAAAAACATTCAGTACTTC. The chain uses TRBV18 and TRBJ2-4; D gene ambiguous. This CDR3 spans 15 amino acids. In germline, CDR1 is KGHSH, CDR2 LQKENI. The V gene lost 4 bases and the J gene lost 0 bases, with 10 bases spanning the gap.

The rearrangement uses TRBV7-9 and TRBJ2-1; 7 nucleotides line up with TRBD2. CDR1 is SEHNR and CDR2 is FQNEAQ in the germline V gene (reference sequence). After removal of 2 bases from V and 4 bases from J, the junction contained 8 bases not matched to a gene. The CDR3 covers 16 residues. CDR3 nucleotide sequence: TGTGCCAGCAGCTTACCCCGGCTAGCGGATTACAATGAGCAGTTCTTC. Amino acids: CASSLPRLADYNEQFF.

V usage is TRBV12-3 or TRBV12-4 and J usage is TRBJ2-7, with 10 bases identical to TRBD1. J gave up 4 bases and V 5 bases, and 2 bases lay outside the gene matches. The CDR3 extends over 13 amino acids. The CDR3 is CASSLGQGYEQYF. The CDR3 DNA reads as TGTGCCAGCAGTCTGGGACAGGGGTACGAGCAGTACTTC.

This clone appeared a few times. This chain connects TRBV18 to TRBJ1-1; tentatively, D is TRBD1 (5 bases). Trimming removed 3 bases at V and 7 bases at J, with 15 bases between. CDR1 and CDR2 (germline): KGHSH, LQKENI. The CDR3 runs to 14 residues. The CDR3 spells CASSPMGQNLEAFF. DNA for the CDR3: TGTGCCAGCTCACCTATGGGGCAGAACCTTGAAGCTTTCTTT.

This rearrangement joins TRBV28 to TRBJ1-2, with no clear D. CDR1 MDHEN and CDR2 SYDVKM come from the germline V gene. The V and J ends lost 4 bases and 7 bases respectively, with 16 bases between them. This CDR3 region has 14 residues. The CDR3 sequence: CASSYGGLKGGYTF. The CDR3 region has the DNA TGTGCCAGCAGTTACGGAGGGCTGAAGGGTGGCTACACCTTC.

The chain's CDR3 is CASSIVYSGSTEAFF. Written as DNA, the CDR3 is TGTGCCAGCAGCATCGTTTATAGTGGGAGCACTGAAGCTTTCTTT. This chain uses TRBV5-6 with TRBJ1-1, with unresolved D. Trimming removed 4 bases at V and 4 bases at J, with 17 bases between. Germline V gives CDR1 SGHDT, CDR2 YYEEEE. This CDR3 spans 15 amino acids.

This rearrangement joins TRBV25-1 to TRBJ1-1, with D perhaps matching TRBD1 (5 bases). The germline V and J ends were trimmed by 6 bases and 4 bases, with 12 bases remaining between them. The CDR3 extends over 13 amino acids. Germline CDR1 reads MGHDK; CDR2 reads SYGVNS. CDR3 protein: CASRRTGGTEAFF. The CDR3 DNA reads as TGTGCCAGCAGGAGGACGGGGGGCACTGAAGCTTTCTTT.

This chain connects TRBV9 to TRBJ1-6; D is perhaps TRBD1 (5 bases). CDR1 SGDLS and CDR2 YYNGEE come from the germline V gene. The CDR3 length is 14 residues. V shed 0 bases and J shed 7 bases, with 8 bases lying between them. CDR3 DNA: TGTGCCAGCAGCGTAGAAGACAGCAATTCACCCCTCCACTTT. It specifies CASSVEDSNSPLHF.

The chain is built from TRBV30 and TRBJ1-2; the D is unclear. Germline V CDR1 and CDR2: GTSNPN, SVGIG (reference sequence). The length of the CDR3 is 13 residues. V lost 3 bases, J lost 0 bases, and 8 bases lay in between. CDR3 residues: CAWSVQSNYGYTF. The CDR3, as DNA: TGTGCCTGGAGCGTACAGTCTAACTATGGCTACACCTTC.